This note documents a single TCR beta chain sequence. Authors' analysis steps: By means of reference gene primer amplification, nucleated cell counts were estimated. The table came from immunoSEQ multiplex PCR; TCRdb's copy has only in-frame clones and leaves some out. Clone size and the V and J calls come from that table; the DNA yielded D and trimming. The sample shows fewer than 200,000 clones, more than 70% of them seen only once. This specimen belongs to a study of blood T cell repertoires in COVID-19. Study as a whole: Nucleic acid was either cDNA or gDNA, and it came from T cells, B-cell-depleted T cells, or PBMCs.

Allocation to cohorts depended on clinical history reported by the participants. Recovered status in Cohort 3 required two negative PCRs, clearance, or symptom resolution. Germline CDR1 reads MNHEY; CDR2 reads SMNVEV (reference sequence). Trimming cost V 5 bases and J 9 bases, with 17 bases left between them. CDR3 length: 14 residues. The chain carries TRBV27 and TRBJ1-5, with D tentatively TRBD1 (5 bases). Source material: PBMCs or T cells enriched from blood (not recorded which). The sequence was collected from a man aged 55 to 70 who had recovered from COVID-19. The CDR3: CASSPGRGLRPQHF. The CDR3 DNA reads TGTGCCAGCAGTCCAGGACGGGGGTTGAGGCCCCAGCATTTT.